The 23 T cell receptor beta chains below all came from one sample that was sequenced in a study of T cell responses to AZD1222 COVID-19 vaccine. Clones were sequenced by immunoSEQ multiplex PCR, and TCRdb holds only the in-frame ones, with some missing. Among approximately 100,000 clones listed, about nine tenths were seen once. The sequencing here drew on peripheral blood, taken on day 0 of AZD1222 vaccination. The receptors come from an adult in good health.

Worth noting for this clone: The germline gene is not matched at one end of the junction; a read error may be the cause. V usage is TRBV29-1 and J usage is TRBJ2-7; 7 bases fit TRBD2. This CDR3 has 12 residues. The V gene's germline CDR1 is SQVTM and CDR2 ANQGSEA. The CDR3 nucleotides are TGCAGCGTGGAAGCGGGAATCTACGAGCAGTACTTC. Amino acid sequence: CSVEAGIYEQYF.

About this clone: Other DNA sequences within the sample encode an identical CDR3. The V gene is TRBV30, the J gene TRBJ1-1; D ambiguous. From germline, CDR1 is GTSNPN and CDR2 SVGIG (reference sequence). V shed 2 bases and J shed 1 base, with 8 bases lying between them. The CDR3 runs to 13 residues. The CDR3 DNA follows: TGTGCCTGGAGTAGGCATCCGAACACTGAAGCTTTCTTT. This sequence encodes CAWSRHPNTEAFF.

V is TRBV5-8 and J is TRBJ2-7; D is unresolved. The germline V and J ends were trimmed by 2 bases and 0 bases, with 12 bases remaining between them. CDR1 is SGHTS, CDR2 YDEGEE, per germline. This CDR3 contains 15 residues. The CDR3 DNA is TGTGCCAGCAGCTTCTTGCCCTTGGGCTCCTACGAGCAGTACTTC. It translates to CASSFLPLGSYEQYF.

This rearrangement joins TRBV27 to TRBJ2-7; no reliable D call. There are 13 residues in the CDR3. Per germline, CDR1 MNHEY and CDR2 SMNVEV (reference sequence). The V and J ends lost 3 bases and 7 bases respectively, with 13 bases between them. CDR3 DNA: TGTGCCAGCAGTTTCGGCGCGAGTGGGGAGCAGTACTTC. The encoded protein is CASSFGASGEQYF.

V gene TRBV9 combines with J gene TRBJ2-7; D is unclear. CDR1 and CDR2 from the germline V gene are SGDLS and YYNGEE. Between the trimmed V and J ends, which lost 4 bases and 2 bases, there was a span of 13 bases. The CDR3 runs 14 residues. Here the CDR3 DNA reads TGTGCCAGCAGCCCGGACGGTAATGCCTACGAGCAGTACTTC. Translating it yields CASSPDGNAYEQYF.

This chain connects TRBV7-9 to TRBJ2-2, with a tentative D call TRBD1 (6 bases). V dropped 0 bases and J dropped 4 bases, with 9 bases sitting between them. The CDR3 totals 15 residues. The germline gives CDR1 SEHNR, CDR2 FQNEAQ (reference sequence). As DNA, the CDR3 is TGTGCCAGCAGCTTAGCAAGGGGGTTCACCGGGGAGCTGTTTTTT. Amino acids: CASSLARGFTGELFF. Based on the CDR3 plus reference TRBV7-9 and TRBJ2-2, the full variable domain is DTGVSQNPRHKITKRGQNVTFRCDPISEHNRLYWYRQTLGQGPEFLTYFQNEAQLEKSRLLSDRFSAERPKGSFSTLEIQRTEQGDSAMYLCASSLARGFTGELFFGEGSRLTVL.

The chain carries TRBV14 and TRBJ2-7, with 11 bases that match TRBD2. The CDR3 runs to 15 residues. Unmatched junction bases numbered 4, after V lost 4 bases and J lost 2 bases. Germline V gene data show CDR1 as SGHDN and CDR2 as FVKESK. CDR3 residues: CASSPVSGGAYEQYF. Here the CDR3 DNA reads TGTGCCAGCAGCCCTGTTAGCGGGGGGGCCTACGAGCAGTACTTC.

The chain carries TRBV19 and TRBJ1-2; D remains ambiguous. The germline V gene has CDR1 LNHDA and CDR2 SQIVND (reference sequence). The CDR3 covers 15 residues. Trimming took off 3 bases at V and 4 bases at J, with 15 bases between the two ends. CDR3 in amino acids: CASSIGLGSSYGYTF. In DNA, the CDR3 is TGTGCCAGTAGTATCGGACTGGGGTCCTCCTATGGCTACACCTTC.

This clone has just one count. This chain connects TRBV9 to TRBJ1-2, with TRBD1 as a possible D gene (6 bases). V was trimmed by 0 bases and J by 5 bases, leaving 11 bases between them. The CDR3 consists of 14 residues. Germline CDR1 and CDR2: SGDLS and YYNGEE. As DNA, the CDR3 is TGTGCCAGCAGCGTAGAGACAGGACTTTATGGCTACACCTTC. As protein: CASSVETGLYGYTF.

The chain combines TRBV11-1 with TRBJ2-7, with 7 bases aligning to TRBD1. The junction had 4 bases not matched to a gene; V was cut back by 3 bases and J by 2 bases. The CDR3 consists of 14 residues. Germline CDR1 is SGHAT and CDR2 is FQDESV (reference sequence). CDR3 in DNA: TGTGCCAGCAGCTTCCAGGGGGTGGCCTACGAGCAGTACTTC. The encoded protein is CASSFQGVAYEQYF.

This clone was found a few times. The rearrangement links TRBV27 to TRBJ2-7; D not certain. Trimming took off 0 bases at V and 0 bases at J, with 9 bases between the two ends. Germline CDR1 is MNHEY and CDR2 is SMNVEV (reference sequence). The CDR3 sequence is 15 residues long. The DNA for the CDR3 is TGTGCCAGCAGTTTATCCCACTCGAGCTCCTACGAGCAGTACTTC. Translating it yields CASSLSHSSSYEQYF.

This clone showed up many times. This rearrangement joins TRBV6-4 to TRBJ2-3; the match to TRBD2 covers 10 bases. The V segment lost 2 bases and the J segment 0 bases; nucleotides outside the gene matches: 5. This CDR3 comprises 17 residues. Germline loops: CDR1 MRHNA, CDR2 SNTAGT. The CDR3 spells CASSDNSGGASTDTQYF. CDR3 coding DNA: TGTGCCAGCAGTGACAACAGCGGGGGGGCCAGCACAGATACGCAGTATTTT.

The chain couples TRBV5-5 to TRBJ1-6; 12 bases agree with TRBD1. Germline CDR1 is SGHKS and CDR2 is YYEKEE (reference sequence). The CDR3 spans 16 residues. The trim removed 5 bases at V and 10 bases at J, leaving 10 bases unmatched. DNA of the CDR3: TGTGCCAGCAGTTCCGGGACAGGGGGCGCAGGATCACCCCTCCACTTT. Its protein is CASSSGTGGAGSPLHF.

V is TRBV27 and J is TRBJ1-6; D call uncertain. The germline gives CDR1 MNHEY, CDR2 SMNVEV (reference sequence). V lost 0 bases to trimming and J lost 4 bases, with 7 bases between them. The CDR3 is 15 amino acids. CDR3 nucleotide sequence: TGTGCCAGCAGTTTATCGAGCAGTTATAATTCACCCCTCCACTTT. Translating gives CASSLSSSYNSPLHF.

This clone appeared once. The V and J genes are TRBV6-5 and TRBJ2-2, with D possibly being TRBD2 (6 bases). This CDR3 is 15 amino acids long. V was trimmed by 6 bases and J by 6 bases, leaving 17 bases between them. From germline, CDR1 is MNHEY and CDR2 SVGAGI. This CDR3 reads CASSQRDSPPGELFF. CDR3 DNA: TGTGCCAGCAGCCAACGGGACTCTCCCCCCGGGGAGCTGTTTTTT.

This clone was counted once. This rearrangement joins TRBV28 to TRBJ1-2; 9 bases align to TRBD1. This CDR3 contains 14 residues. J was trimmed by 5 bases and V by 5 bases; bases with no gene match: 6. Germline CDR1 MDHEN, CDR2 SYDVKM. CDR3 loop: CASSPGTGRYGYTF. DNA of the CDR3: TGTGCCAGCAGTCCCGGGACAGGGCGATATGGCTACACCTTC.

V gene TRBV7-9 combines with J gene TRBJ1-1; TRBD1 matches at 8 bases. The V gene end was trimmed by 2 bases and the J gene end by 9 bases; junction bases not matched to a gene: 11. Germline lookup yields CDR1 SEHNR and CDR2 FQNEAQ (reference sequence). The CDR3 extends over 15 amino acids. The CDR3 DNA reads TGTGCCAGCAGCTTACTTCGGACAGGGAGGGGGAAAGCTTTCTTT. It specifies CASSLLRTGRGKAFF.

Here the CDR3 reads CASSIGLAGVYEQYF. CDR3 nucleotide sequence: TGTGCCAGTAGTATAGGGCTAGCGGGGGTCTACGAGCAGTACTTC. This chain joins TRBV19 and TRBJ2-7, with 10 bases fitting TRBD2. With V trimmed by 1 base and J by 3 bases, 3 bases remained unmatched. Germline V gene lookup returns CDR1 LNHDA and CDR2 SQIVND (reference sequence). This CDR3 is built from 15 residues.

The CDR3 sequence: CASSRTGTVRSSPLHF. The CDR3 nucleotides are TGCGCCAGCAGCAGGACCGGGACAGTTCGTAGCTCACCCCTCCACTTT. The rearrangement links TRBV5-1 to TRBJ1-6, with 7 bases matching TRBD1. This CDR3 contains 16 residues. The junction had 14 bases not matched to a gene; V was cut back by 4 bases and J by 10 bases. Germline V gene data show CDR1 as SGHRS and CDR2 as YFSETQ.

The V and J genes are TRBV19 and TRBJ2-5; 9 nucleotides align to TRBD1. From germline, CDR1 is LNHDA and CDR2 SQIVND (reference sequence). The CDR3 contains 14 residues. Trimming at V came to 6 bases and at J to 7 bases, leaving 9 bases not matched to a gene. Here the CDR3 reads CASREGQGRGTQYF. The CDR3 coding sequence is TGTGCCAGTAGAGAGGGACAGGGTCGTGGGACCCAGTACTTC.

CDR3 sequence (DNA): TGCAGCGTTGGACAAAGGGGCCTAAACAATGAGCAGTTCTTC. It codes for CSVGQRGLNNEQFF. This rearrangement joins TRBV29-1 to TRBJ2-1, with D possibly TRBD1 on 5 matching bases. Deletions cut 4 bases from V and 5 bases from J, with 15 bases between. Germline CDR1 reads SQVTM; CDR2 reads ANQGSEA. The CDR3 consists of 14 residues.

For the CDR3, the DNA is TGCGCCAGCAGCTTGGTAGGCAGGGCCGGACCCGGGGAGCTGTTTTTT. This gives the protein CASSLVGRAGPGELFF. The chain couples TRBV5-1 to TRBJ2-2, with a possible D match to TRBD1 (5 bases). This CDR3 has 16 residues. Germline V lookup: CDR1 SGHRS, CDR2 YFSETQ. The V gene lost 0 bases and the J gene lost 6 bases, with 15 bases spanning the gap. The whole variable domain, remainder taken from reference TRBV5-1 and TRBJ2-2, is KAGVTQTPRYLIKTRGQQVTLSCSPISGHRSVSWYQQTPGQGLQFLFEYFSETQRNKGNFPGRFSGRQFSNSRSEMNVSTLELGDSALYLCASSLVGRAGPGELFFGEGSRLTVL.

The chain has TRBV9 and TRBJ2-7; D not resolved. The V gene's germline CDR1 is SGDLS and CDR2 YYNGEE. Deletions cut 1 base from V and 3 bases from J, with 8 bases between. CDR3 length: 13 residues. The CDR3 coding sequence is TGTGCCAGCAGCGTACAGGACCACTACGAGCAGTACTTC. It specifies CASSVQDHYEQYF.